This T cell receptor beta chain derives from a study of neoadjuvant anti-PD-1 for oral cavity cancer. Study at large: Non-progressing patients received a fourth nivolumab dose near day 43, then surgery on days 50-56. Study results and limitations: Each response group had just a few patients in TCR analyses.

In the case of this clone: Its antigen is not identified.

Sequenced by immunoSEQ multiplex PCR; TCRdb stores in-frame clones only, minus some. The table has over 80,000 clones, under 85% seen once; the top ten hold around 3%. This CDR3 spans 16 amino acids. Trimming cost V 2 bases and J 4 bases; bases outside gene matches: 11. Germline lookup yields CDR1 GTSNPN and CDR2 SVGIG (reference sequence). Patients had HPV-negative, locally advanced oral cavity squamous cell carcinoma. The receptor was isolated from a person aged 35 to 85 with oral cavity squamous cell carcinoma. Sequenced material: PBMCs, taken before nivolumab (anti-PD-1) treatment. V usage is TRBV30 and J usage is TRBJ1-5, with 7 bases lining up with TRBD1. The CDR3 DNA sequence: TGTGCCTGGAGTCCCCCCCGACGGACAGGTAATCAGCCCCAGCATTTT. This translates into CAWSPPRRTGNQPQHF.